These 15 T cell receptor beta chains share one sample of origin, sequenced in a study of CD8 T cells in Susac syndrome (dated by TCRdb to about 2019). The library was produced with the immunoSEQ multiplex PCR assay. RNA was extracted using the RNeasy kit, and roughly 0.45 to 1 microgram was reverse transcribed with random hexamers. TCRdb itself trimmed the public reads at Q25 with fastp, ran MiXCR and retained productive beta chains. Duplicate CDR3 protein sequences are folded into a single record with the most common DNA and genes. The sample data list roughly 150,000 distinct CDR3 sequences, and around 93% of these were observed just once. The ten most abundant clones make up roughly 0.13% of the sample. Material: CD4+ T cells from PBMCs. These receptors all come from a human donor in good health.

The chain couples TRBV20-1 to TRBJ1-3, with TRBD1 as a possible D gene (6 bases). V lost 0 bases to trimming and J lost 6 bases, with 18 bases between them. Germline V gene sequence: CDR1 DFQATT, CDR2 SNEGSKA (reference sequence). The CDR3 consists of 16 residues. The CDR3 sequence is CSARDLAGEAENTIYF. For the CDR3, the DNA is TGCAGTGCTAGAGATCTAGCAGGGGAAGCTGAAAACACCATATATTTT.

The chain combines TRBV3-1 with TRBJ2-7; a weak D match, TRBD1 (6 bases). Trimming left V 4 bases short and J 2 bases short, with 12 bases between. CDR1 and CDR2 from the germline V gene are LGHDT and YNNKEL (reference sequence). This CDR3 spans 14 amino acids. The CDR3 here is CASSRNGQTYEQYF. Here the CDR3 DNA reads TGTGCCAGCAGCCGGAATGGACAGACCTACGAGCAGTACTTC.

The chain links TRBV9 to TRBJ1-1; possibly TRBD1 for D (5 bases). The CDR3 contains 14 residues. Trimming pared 2 bases from V and 4 bases from J, leaving 12 bases between. The germline gives CDR1 SGDLS, CDR2 YYNGEE. CDR3 sequence (DNA): TGTGCCAGCAGCGTGAGGGGAGGGGCCACTGAAGCTTTCTTT. Encoded protein: CASSVRGGATEAFF.

The chain uses TRBV2 and TRBJ2-6, with D possibly matching TRBD2 (5 bases). Trimming took off 3 bases at V and 4 bases at J, with 7 bases between the two ends. CDR3 length equals 14 residues. CDR1 and CDR2 (germline): SNHLY, FYNNEI. CDR3 protein: CASSDKRGANVLTF. The CDR3 DNA reads as TGTGCCAGCAGTGACAAGCGGGGGGCCAACGTCCTGACTTTC.

Written as DNA, the CDR3 is TGTGCCAGCAGCCCTGGACCCGGGACCGAGGTGAGGGCTTTCTTT. This translates into CASSPGPGTEVRAFF. The gene calls are TRBV7-9 and TRBJ1-1; D is possibly TRBD1 (5 bases). CDR3 length: 15 residues. Deletions cut 5 bases from V and 11 bases from J, with 24 bases between. Germline lookup yields CDR1 SEHNR and CDR2 FQNEAQ (reference sequence). Supplemented by reference TRBV7-9 and TRBJ1-1, the full variable domain reads DTGVSQNPRHKITKRGQNVTFRCDPISEHNRLYWYRQTLGQGPEFLTYFQNEAQLEKSRLLSDRFSAERPKGSFSTLEIQRTEQGDSAMYLCASSPGPGTEVRAFFGQGTRLTVV.

This chain connects TRBV28 to TRBJ1-1; unclear D gene. Germline CDR1 reads MDHEN; CDR2 reads SYDVKM. The V gene lost 6 bases and the J gene lost 8 bases, with 19 bases spanning the gap. The CDR3 is made up of 14 amino acids. CDR3 loop: CASRPSGSGGEAFF. The CDR3 coding sequence is TGTGCCAGCAGGCCTTCCGGGTCCGGAGGAGAAGCTTTCTTT. Complete variable domain (other parts from reference TRBV28 and TRBJ1-1): DVKVTQSSRYLVKRTGEKVFLECVQDMDHENMFWYRQDPGLGLRLIYFSYDVKMKEKGDIPEGYSVSREKKERFSLILESASTNQTSMYLCASRPSGSGGEAFFGQGTRLTVV.

This clonotype occurred once. The chain recombines TRBV6-5 with TRBJ2-2; tentatively, D is TRBD1 (6 bases). Germline CDR1 and CDR2: MNHEY and SVGAGI. V was trimmed by 7 bases and J by 8 bases, leaving 20 bases between them. CDR3 size: 15 residues. The CDR3 is CASTDQGGSSGELFF. CDR3 bases: TGTGCCAGCACCGACCAAGGGGGTTCCTCTGGGGAGCTGTTTTTT.

The chain has TRBV27 and TRBJ1-2, with no clear D. This CDR3 contains 12 residues. Germline V gene data show CDR1 as MNHEY and CDR2 as SMNVEV (reference sequence). V lost 5 bases, J lost 5 bases, and 9 bases lay in between. The CDR3 sequence: CASSTGPYGYTF. The CDR3, as DNA: TGTGCCAGCAGTACCGGACCTTATGGCTACACCTTC.

This clonotype turned up a few times. The genes are TRBV12-3 or TRBV12-4 and TRBJ2-2, with D hard to call. The CDR3 is made up of 13 amino acids. V dropped 5 bases and J dropped 0 bases, with 4 bases sitting between them. This CDR3 is CASSDTNTGELFF. The CDR3 coding sequence is TGTGCCAGCAGTGATACGAACACCGGGGAGCTGTTTTTT.

This clonotype was seen just once. The CDR3 protein is CASSADGTPYQPQHF. In DNA, the CDR3 is TGTGCCAGCAGTGCCGACGGGACACCTTATCAGCCCCAGCATTTT. This chain connects TRBV6-5 to TRBJ1-5, with D maybe TRBD1 (6 bases). Per the germline V gene, CDR1 is MNHEY and CDR2 is SVGAGI. Trimming took 5 bases from V and 5 from J, leaving 16 bases between them. This CDR3 contains 15 residues.

The rearrangement uses TRBV7-2 and TRBJ2-5; 8 positions agree with TRBD2. Germline assignment: CDR1 SGHTA and CDR2 FQGNSA. Trimming removed 3 bases from V and 2 bases from J; junction bases left unmatched: 5. This CDR3 has 15 residues. In DNA, the CDR3 is TGTGCCAGCAGCTTTTCTAGCGGGCCACAAGAGACCCAGTACTTC. Amino acids: CASSFSSGPQETQYF.

V and J are TRBV6-2 or TRBV6-3 and TRBJ2-3, with D uncertain. The germline V and J ends were trimmed by 0 bases and 3 bases, with 13 bases remaining between them. From germline, CDR1 is MNHEY and CDR2 SVGEGT. CDR3 length equals 16 residues. CDR3: CASSYSPVSQTDTQYF. The DNA of the CDR3 is TGTGCCAGCAGTTACTCACCGGTGTCGCAAACAGATACGCAGTATTTT.

The chain couples TRBV6-5 to TRBJ2-1; D is unclear. The CDR3 runs to 14 residues. Germline loops: CDR1 MNHEY, CDR2 SVGAGI. Trimming left V 2 bases short and J 7 bases short, with 12 bases between. DNA of the CDR3: TGTGCCAGCAGTTACGCCTTGGCCGAAAATGAGCAGTTCTTC. This translates into CASSYALAENEQFF.

The CDR3 DNA reads TGCAGTGCCCCCAGCGGGGGGGTCACAGATACGCAGTATTTT. Translation: CSAPSGGVTDTQYF. The J gene is TRBJ2-3, the V gene TRBV20-1, with 10 nucleotides matching TRBD2. The trim removed 6 bases at V and 2 bases at J, leaving 5 bases unmatched. From germline, CDR1 is DFQATT and CDR2 SNEGSKA (reference sequence). The CDR3 is made up of 14 amino acids.

The genes are TRBV20-1 and TRBJ2-5; 11 nucleotides match TRBD2. There are 13 residues in the CDR3. With 3 bases clipped from V and 10 bases from J, the junction kept 7 bases outside the gene matches. The germline V gene encodes CDR1 DFQATT and CDR2 SNEGSKA (reference sequence). The chain's CDR3 is CSARPSGGPNQYF. The CDR3 DNA is TGCAGTGCTAGGCCTAGCGGGGGGCCCAACCAGTACTTC.